The text below deals with one T cell receptor (beta chain). Its target is not known. With V trimmed by 0 bases and J by 4 bases, 4 bases remained unmatched. Germline loops: CDR1 LGHNA, CDR2 YNFKEQ. The CDR3 covers 15 residues. The entry originates in a study of CD8+ T cells in alopecia areata. Whole-study findings and limits: Lesional scalp, notably in alopecia totalis/universalis, had clonality above that of normal scalp. In patients, TCRs were shared less clearly than in mice, and HLA may possibly be involved.

cDNA prepared by RNA extraction and subsequent reverse transcription served as the template for sequencing. Sequenced by immunoSEQ multiplex PCR; TCRdb stores in-frame clones only, minus some. The sample holds over 150,000 clones, approximately 60% seen once. Isolation of CD4+ and CD8+ T cells from PBMCs was achieved by sorting. Sequenced material: CD8+ T cells sorted from blood. The chain couples TRBV4-2 to TRBJ2-5, with TRBD2 matching 8 bases. This TCR was recovered from a human donor in good health. The CDR3 reads CASSQEVGGVETQYF. The CDR3 bases are TGTGCCAGCAGCCAAGAAGTCGGGGGGGTAGAGACCCAGTACTTC.